Following are 3 T cell receptor beta chains from one sample sequenced in a study of blood T cell repertoires in COVID-19 (dated by TCRdb to about 2020). The library was produced with the immunoSEQ multiplex PCR assay. TCRdb obtained this table from immuneACCESS and retained in-frame rearrangements with V and J assigned. These tables miss some clones; where compared with another copy, unresolved V genes account for less than half of the shortfall, and the remainder is unexplained. This sample comprises over 100,000 clones, approximately 83% of them detected only once. Of the sample, roughly 10% falls within the top ten clones. The source material was peripheral blood. The receptor source for this set is a man older than 75 with acute or convalescent COVID-19.

The chain couples TRBV5-8 to TRBJ1-1, with 10 nucleotides matching TRBD1. The CDR3 length is 14 residues. Looked up from germline, CDR1 is SGHTS and CDR2 is YDEGEE. The V segment lost 0 bases and the J segment 5 bases; nucleotides outside the gene matches: 1. The CDR3: CASSLGTGGTEAFF. The DNA for the CDR3 is TGTGCCAGCAGCTTGGGGACAGGGGGTACTGAAGCTTTCTTT.

The chain is built from TRBV19 and TRBJ1-4, with a weak D call TRBD1 (5 bases). The CDR3 covers 13 residues. CDR1 and CDR2 from the germline V gene are LNHDA and SQIVND (reference sequence). V lost 6 bases and J 8 bases, leaving 13 bases between the germline ends. CDR3 coding DNA: TGTGCCAGTAGCCCGTCAAAGGGGGAAAAACTGTTTTTT. Protein: CASSPSKGEKLFF.

There are a few counts of this clone. The rearrangement uses TRBV24-1 and TRBJ2-2; no clear D. The CDR3 contains 15 residues. V was clipped by 9 bases and J by 0 bases, with 13 bases between them. Germline V CDR1 and CDR2: KGHDR, SFDVKD. The CDR3 region is CATALSRANTGELFF. The DNA for the CDR3 is TGTGCCACCGCGTTAAGCCGGGCGAACACCGGGGAGCTGTTTTTT.